This T cell receptor beta chain comes out of a study of blood T cell repertoires in COVID-19 (TCRdb year 2020). Regarding the complete study: Samples from collaborators originated in the United States, Italy and Spain and spanned both the acute and convalescent phases of COVID-19. The prospective study material was composed of cDNA or gDNA derived from T cells, B-cell-depleted T cells, or PBMCs. Deeply sampled blood TCRbeta repertoires from subjects exposed to, actively infected with, or recovered from COVID-19 were included in the dataset. The repertoires were released in a freely available public database intended as a resource for research on the immune response to SARS-CoV-2. The samples were drawn from the first 160 participants of the ongoing ImmuneRACE study and from roughly 1,300 subjects provided by 6 global collaborators. The sample metadata nearly always contained a de-identified subject ID, COVID-19 status, age in years and sex. HLA class I and class II types, where available, came from metadata supplied by the sample provider rather than from assay-based typing. Beyond this particular receptor, the publication reports: The amount of clinical and demographic metadata varied by source and participant and was provided uncurated.

Each collaborating institution followed its own protocols to collect whole blood in K2EDTA tubes. For TCRbeta analysis, collaborators shipped samples in one of three forms: frozen whole blood, isolated PBMCs, or DNA extracted from either of those sample types. A note on this clone: The antigen it binds to is not known. Base quality data are lacking; no much larger clone is found one base away.

V ends up 5 bases short and J 1 base short, with an unmatched junction base count of 4. The CDR3 covers 14 residues, taking in both the cysteine and the phenylalanine. Only the CDR3 region is kept as DNA, spanning 42 bases read in frame from base 1. The germline V gene (reference sequence) sets CDR1 to LGHDT and CDR2 to YNNKEL. TCRbeta CDR3 regions were amplified from genomic DNA by means of the immunoSEQ Assay, a bias-controlled multiplex PCR. Regarding the original processing steps: Within the assay, amplification of reference gene primers was used to estimate how many nucleated cells each sample contained. To quantify the absolute abundance of each unique TCRbeta CDR3 rearrangement, sequence reads were collapsed and filtered. Productive Simpson clonality was computed per sample as the square root of Simpson's diversity index over productive rearrangements. What TCRdb holds here is the immuneACCESS table cut down to in-frame rearrangements. Part of the clones is not present; checked against another copy, under half of the missing clones reflect an unresolved V gene, and the others are unexplained. Clone size and the V and J calls come from that table; the DNA yielded D and trimming. For this sample the table gives about 130,000 clones, of which about 79% were detected only once. The ten largest clones capture about 40% of the sample.

The rearrangement joined TRBV3-1 (or the pseudogene TRBV3-2) to TRBJ1-1, with 7 bases in between that match TRBD1. This TCR was recovered from a man aged 35 to 55 with active or convalescent COVID-19. Source material: peripheral blood. The DNA sequence is given as TGTGCCAGCAGCTCCCGACAGGGGAACACTGAAGCTTTCTTT. Its protein product is CASSSRQGNTEAFF.